Presented here are 18 T cell receptor beta chains from one specimen sequenced in a study of pediatric ulcerative colitis. The protocol was immunoSEQ multiplex PCR, while the TCRdb copy is restricted to in-frame clones and leaves out a portion. This sample yields 32,000 or so clones, of which roughly 86% are seen a single time; approximately 4% belongs to the top ten. The sample comprised blood. The receptors derive from a boy younger than 18 with severe ulcerative colitis.

The chain links TRBV4-3 to TRBJ1-5; unclear D gene. The length of the CDR3 is 15 residues. V was pared by 5 bases and J by 7 bases, with 18 bases between. Looked up from germline, CDR1 is LGHNA and CDR2 is YSLEER. CDR3 amino acids: CASSYLDGPGQPQHF. In DNA, the CDR3 is TGCGCCAGCAGCTACTTGGACGGTCCCGGGCAGCCCCAGCATTTT.

J is TRBJ2-7 and V is TRBV28, with D tentatively TRBD1 or TRBD2 (6 bases each). Germline assignment: CDR1 MDHEN and CDR2 SYDVKM. This CDR3 is built from 15 residues. V was pared by 3 bases and J by 0 bases, with 12 bases between. CDR3 protein: CASSLYREDSYEQYF. CDR3 nucleotide sequence: TGTGCCAGCAGTTTGTACAGGGAGGACTCCTACGAGCAGTACTTC.

This chain joins TRBV27 and TRBJ2-5; D may be TRBD1 or TRBD2 (7 bases each). Germline-derived CDR1 and CDR2 are MNHEY and SMNVEV (reference sequence). V was shortened by 3 bases and J by 5 bases, with 19 bases between the two germline ends. CDR3 size: 16 residues. The CDR3, as DNA: TGTGCCAGCAGTTTTAGCGGGTCGAGGGGGCTTGAGACCCAGTACTTC. The encoded protein is CASSFSGSRGLETQYF.

The chain is built from TRBV2 and TRBJ1-3; D possibly corresponds to TRBD1 (6 bases). The germline V gene encodes CDR1 SNHLY and CDR2 FYNNEI. The CDR3 length is 15 residues. With 8 bases removed from V and 0 bases from J, the gap between germline ends came to 14 bases. The chain's CDR3 is CASVDRPSSGNTIYF. In nucleotides, the CDR3 is TGTGCCAGCGTCGACAGGCCGAGCTCTGGAAACACCATATATTTT.

The V and J genes are TRBV30 and TRBJ2-5; 8 nucleotides match TRBD2. Germline CDR1 reads GTSNPN; CDR2 reads SVGIG (reference sequence). Losses at the gene ends were 5 bases for V and 5 bases for J; bases not matched to a gene: 1. The CDR3 is made up of 11 amino acids. CDR3 nucleotide sequence: TGTGCCTGGGGCGGGGGGGAGACCCAGTACTTC. It yields the protein CAWGGGETQYF.

This clone appeared once. The chain carries TRBV5-4 and TRBJ2-1, with 10 bases aligning to TRBD1. Trimming took 1 base from V and 9 from J; bases not matched to a gene: 4. Germline CDR1 and CDR2: SGHNT and YYREEE (reference sequence). CDR3 length: 14 amino acids. Here the CDR3 reads CASSLRQGASEQFF. The CDR3 bases are TGTGCCAGCAGCTTGCGACAGGGGGCGAGTGAGCAGTTCTTC.

The rearrangement joins TRBV7-9 to TRBJ2-7, with 8 bases aligning to TRBD1. The CDR3 spans 15 residues. CDR1 and CDR2 from the germline V gene are SEHNR and FQNEAQ (reference sequence). Trimming took 5 bases from V and 2 from J; bases not matched to a gene: 8. CDR3 DNA: TGTGCCAGCAGCCCTGGACAGGGAATGACCTACGAGCAGTACTTC. Translated: CASSPGQGMTYEQYF.

The chain combines TRBV25-1 with TRBJ2-1, with D possibly being TRBD2 (6 bases). The V gene lost 4 bases and the J gene lost 2 bases, with 15 bases spanning the gap. Looked up from germline, CDR1 is MGHDK and CDR2 is SYGVNS. This CDR3 has 16 amino acids. The DNA for the CDR3 is TGTGCCAGCAGTGCAGGCCGGGGGATTCCCTACAATGAGCAGTTCTTC. Amino acid sequence: CASSAGRGIPYNEQFF.

V gene TRBV18 combines with J gene TRBJ1-3; D gene uncertain. This CDR3 is built from 16 residues. The ends were cut back, 6 bases at V and 4 bases at J, with 19 bases in the middle. Germline V gene sequence: CDR1 KGHSH, CDR2 LQKENI. CDR3 loop: CASSPVDHWPGNTIYF. Here the CDR3 DNA reads TGTGCCAGCTCCCCCGTCGATCATTGGCCCGGAAACACCATATATTTT.

The gene calls are TRBV6-6 and TRBJ1-1; the D is unclear. There are 15 residues in the CDR3. The germline V gene encodes CDR1 MNHNY and CDR2 SVGAGI (reference sequence). Between the trimmed V and J ends, which lost 6 bases and 2 bases, there was a span of 16 bases. CDR3 residues: CASSTTLGSNTEAFF. CDR3 in DNA: TGTGCCAGCAGCACTACCCTCGGTTCCAACACTGAAGCTTTCTTT.

The J gene is TRBJ2-2, the V gene TRBV9; D is ambiguous. The V end was cut by 0 bases, the J end by 6 bases, with 6 bases between. Germline V CDR1 and CDR2: SGDLS, YYNGEE. This CDR3 comprises 13 residues. The DNA of the CDR3 is TGTGCCAGCAGCGTAGAGGGTTCCGGGGAGCTGTTTTTT. The encoded protein is CASSVEGSGELFF.

This chain joins TRBV4-2 and TRBJ1-2; D might be TRBD1 (6 bases). The CDR3 loop spans 16 amino acids. The V and J ends lost 4 bases and 6 bases respectively, with 21 bases between them. Germline assignment: CDR1 LGHNA and CDR2 YNFKEQ. The CDR3 region has the DNA TGTGCCAGCAGCCCGCCCGGACGGATGGGGGCGGATGGCTACACCTTC. This translates into CASSPPGRMGADGYTF.

This chain joins TRBV5-1 and TRBJ2-5; 9 nucleotides line up with TRBD1. The germline CDR1 and CDR2 sequences are SGHRS and YFSETQ. The V gene end was trimmed by 0 bases and the J gene end by 4 bases; junction bases not matched to a gene: 13. The CDR3 spans 18 residues. The CDR3 loop is CASSLGRGMGQGPETQYF. For the CDR3, the DNA is TGCGCCAGCAGCTTGGGCCGAGGCATGGGACAGGGACCAGAGACCCAGTACTTC.

The rearrangement joins TRBV4-3 to TRBJ2-3; no clear D gene. Germline V gene sequence: CDR1 LGHNA, CDR2 YSLEER. This CDR3 has 17 amino acids. Trimming removed 0 bases at V and 1 base at J, with 14 bases between. The CDR3 reads CASSQELSSTGTDTQYF. CDR3 bases: TGCGCCAGCAGCCAAGAATTAAGTAGTACAGGCACAGATACGCAGTATTTT.

The chain uses TRBV4-3 and TRBJ2-1; a possible D gene is TRBD2 (6 bases). V gave up 4 bases and J gave up 3 bases, with 19 bases separating them. The CDR3 has 17 residues. The V gene's germline CDR1 is LGHNA and CDR2 YSLEER. CDR3 bases: TGCGCCAGCAGCCCCCGCGCGGGGCCCATAGGCTACAATGAGCAGTTCTTC. This encodes CASSPRAGPIGYNEQFF.

This clone was observed once. CDR3 loop: CASSLFSRGGKNTEAFF. In DNA form, the CDR3 reads TGTGCCAGCAGCTTATTTTCTAGGGGAGGAAAGAACACTGAAGCTTTCTTT. V and J are TRBV7-8 and TRBJ1-1, with D possibly TRBD1 on 5 matching bases. Germline V CDR1 and CDR2: SGHVS, FQNEAQ. Trimming removed 2 bases from V and 1 base from J, with 17 bases in between. The CDR3 has 17 amino acids.

A single count supports this clone. The genes are TRBV10-3 and TRBJ2-3; D is uncertain. The V end lost 8 bases, the J end lost 6 bases, and 12 bases lay between the germline ends. CDR1 is ENHRY and CDR2 is SYGVKD in the germline V gene. This CDR3 region has 12 residues. CDR3 nucleotides: TGTGCCATCTCTCATGGGTTGGATACGCAGTATTTT. It translates to CAISHGLDTQYF.

This chain joins TRBV2 and TRBJ1-1; 7 bases are shared with TRBD1. This CDR3 is built from 15 residues. Germline CDR1 reads SNHLY; CDR2 reads FYNNEI. V lost 6 bases to trimming and J lost 6 bases; unmatched junction nucleotides: 13. The CDR3 coding sequence is TGTGCCAGCAGCCATTCGACAGGGCTTGGGGCTGAAGCTTTCTTT. Protein sequence: CASSHSTGLGAEAFF.